This T cell receptor beta chain was identified during a study of siplizumab effects on memory and regulatory T cells. V lost 3 bases, J lost 9 bases, and 6 bases lay in between. This CDR3 has 11 residues. Germline assignment: CDR1 LNHDA and CDR2 SQIVND (reference sequence). Method: immunoSEQ multiplex PCR; TCRdb's copy keeps in-frame clones and lacks some. The sample yields around 100,000 clones, approximately 94% seen once. The sample comprised non-Treg CD4+ T cells sorted from blood. This TCR was recovered from a human donor in good health. V is TRBV19 and J is TRBJ1-5; D unclear. CDR3 residues: CASSMEGPQHF. CDR3 DNA sequence: TGTGCCAGTAGTATGGAAGGGCCCCAGCATTTT. Full variable domain (outside the CDR3, taken from reference TRBV19 and TRBJ1-5): DGGITQSPKYLFRKEGQNVTLSCEQNLNHDAMYWYRQDPGQGLRLIYYSQIVNDFQKGDIAEGYSVSREKKESFPLTVTSAQKNPTAFYLCASSMEGPQHFGDGTRLSIL.